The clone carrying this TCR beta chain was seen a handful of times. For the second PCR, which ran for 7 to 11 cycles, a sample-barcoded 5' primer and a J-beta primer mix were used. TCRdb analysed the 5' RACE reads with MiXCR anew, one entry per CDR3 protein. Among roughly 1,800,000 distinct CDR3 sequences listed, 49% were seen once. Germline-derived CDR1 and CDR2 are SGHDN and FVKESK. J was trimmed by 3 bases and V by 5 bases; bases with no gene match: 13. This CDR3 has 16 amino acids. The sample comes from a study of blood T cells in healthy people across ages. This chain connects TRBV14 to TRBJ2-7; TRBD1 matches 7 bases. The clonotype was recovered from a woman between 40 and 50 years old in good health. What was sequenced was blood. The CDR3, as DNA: TGTGCCAGCAGCGAATTACAGGGGTACGGTGGCTACGAGCAGTACTTC. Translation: CASSELQGYGGYEQYF.